Listed here are 13 T cell receptor beta chains from one sample, sequenced in a study of CD8 T cells in ankylosing spondylitis. Overall study results and limits: A motif in TCR beta, a set of several highly homologous variants, appeared characteristic of ankylosing spondylitis blood.

TCRdb reanalysed the 5' RACE reads using MiXCR and keeps one entry per CDR3 protein. The repertoire holds about 420,000 distinct CDR3 sequences, with about a fifth as singletons. No antigen has been identified for these receptors. The material sequenced was blood, either unsorted or a sorted T cell fraction (not recorded which). The receptors originated from a male donor with ankylosing spondylitis.

This clonotype occurred a few times. The V gene is TRBV10-3, the J gene TRBJ2-2; D might be TRBD1 (5 bases). Germline CDR1 and CDR2: ENHRY and SYGVKD. This CDR3 is built from 15 residues. Between the trimmed V and J ends, which lost 3 bases and 4 bases, there was a span of 12 bases. CDR3 sequence (DNA): TGTGCCATCAGTGACAGGGTGAGACGCACCGGGGAGCTGTTTTTT. Translated, it gives CAISDRVRRTGELFF.

This chain joins TRBV20-1 and TRBJ1-1; D not certain. Germline CDR1 and CDR2: DFQATT and SNEGSKA (reference sequence). The CDR3 has 14 residues. V shed 5 bases and J shed 0 bases, with 13 bases lying between them. The CDR3 DNA follows: TGCAGTGCTCGGCGCGGGAGCATGAACACTGAAGCTTTCTTT. Translation: CSARRGSMNTEAFF.

This clonotype showed up just a few times. The rearrangement joins TRBV12-3 or TRBV12-4 to TRBJ2-1, with 9 bases aligning to TRBD1. J was trimmed by 6 bases and V by 6 bases; bases with no gene match: 15. This CDR3 spans 17 amino acids. CDR3: CASSHRDGQGFSNEQFF. CDR3 nucleotides: TGTGCCAGCAGCCACCGAGATGGACAGGGGTTTTCCAATGAGCAGTTCTTC.

This clonotype has only a few counts. The chain has TRBV7-9 and TRBJ2-5, with D maybe TRBD2 (5 bases). V was shortened by 5 bases and J by 6 bases, with 19 bases between the two germline ends. The germline V gene has CDR1 SEHNR and CDR2 FQNEAQ (reference sequence). This CDR3 contains 15 residues. The CDR3 region is CASSRVLGIVKTQYF. DNA of the CDR3: TGTGCCAGCAGCCGGGTACTAGGCATTGTGAAGACCCAGTACTTC.

This clonotype came up a few times. The rearrangement links TRBV6-5 to TRBJ1-5, with 12 nucleotides matching TRBD1. Per the germline V gene, CDR1 is MNHEY and CDR2 is SVGAGI. V shed 2 bases and J 7 bases; nucleotides not matched to a gene: 3. This CDR3 comprises 15 residues. In DNA form, the CDR3 reads TGTGCCAGCAGTTACGGGACAGGGGGCGACCAGCCCCAGCATTTT. It is translated as CASSYGTGGDQPQHF.

This clonotype was seen a few times. The V and J genes are TRBV5-1 and TRBJ2-7; 11 positions match TRBD2. Per the germline V gene, CDR1 is SGHRS and CDR2 is YFSETQ. The CDR3 is 15 residues long. J gave up 2 bases and V 7 bases, and 8 bases lay outside the gene matches. The CDR3 protein is CASGLLAGETYEQYF. Written as DNA, the CDR3 is TGCGCCAGCGGATTACTAGCGGGAGAAACCTACGAGCAGTACTTC.

The rearrangement joins TRBV9 to TRBJ2-3; D uncertain. This CDR3 spans 15 amino acids. CDR1 and CDR2 from the germline V gene are SGDLS and YYNGEE. Trimming cost V 1 base and J 5 bases, with 14 bases left between them. For the CDR3, the DNA is TGTGCCAGCAGCGTACAGCCCGGGCCCCAAGATACGCAGTATTTT. Protein: CASSVQPGPQDTQYF.

This clonotype was seen many times. The chain joins TRBV12-3 or TRBV12-4 to TRBJ2-7; TRBD2 matches 9 bases. V dropped 7 bases and J dropped 3; count of bases not matched to a gene: 7. This CDR3 is 14 amino acids long. CDR3 region: CASKAGTSSYEQYF. In nucleotides, the CDR3 is TGTGCCAGCAAAGCAGGGACTAGCAGCTACGAGCAGTACTTC.

This chain uses TRBV29-1 with TRBJ1-5; D unresolved. The V end lost 0 bases, the J end lost 12 bases, and 12 bases lay between the germline ends. This CDR3 has 12 amino acids. Germline V gene sequence: CDR1 SQVTM, CDR2 ANQGSEA. The CDR3 loop reads CSVEDLSSGQHF. DNA for the CDR3: TGCAGCGTTGAAGATCTAAGCAGTGGCCAGCATTTT.

In this sample, this clonotype turned up a few times. V gene TRBV20-1 combines with J gene TRBJ1-1; D ambiguous. The germline V gene encodes CDR1 DFQATT and CDR2 SNEGSKA (reference sequence). Trimming took off 3 bases at V and 11 bases at J, with 16 bases between the two ends. The CDR3 is 12 amino acids. The CDR3 DNA follows: TGCAGTGCTAGTCTATCCACGGGGAGGGCTTTCTTT. It yields the protein CSASLSTGRAFF.

V usage is TRBV6-5 and J usage is TRBJ2-7, with D tentatively TRBD2 (5 bases). V dropped 2 bases and J dropped 3 bases, with 11 bases sitting between them. Germline V gene lookup returns CDR1 MNHEY and CDR2 SVGAGI. The CDR3 covers 14 residues. CDR3 sequence: CASSYLADVYEQYF. The CDR3 DNA follows: TGTGCCAGCAGTTACCTAGCAGACGTCTACGAGCAGTACTTC.

Here the CDR3 DNA reads TGTGCCAGCAGACACAGGGTGGAAGAAAAACTGTTTTTT. It translates to CASRHRVEEKLFF. The chain joins TRBV6-1 to TRBJ1-4; maybe TRBD1 (6 bases). Trimming stripped 6 bases from V and 8 bases from J, with 13 bases between. There are 13 residues in the CDR3. From germline, CDR1 is MNHNS and CDR2 SASEGT.

This clonotype was found many times. The genes are TRBV4-3 and TRBJ1-4; the D is unclear. V was pared by 1 base and J by 7 bases, with 7 bases between. CDR1 and CDR2 from the germline V gene are LGHNA and YSLEER. This CDR3 is built from 13 residues. The CDR3 reads CASSQALSEKLFF. The CDR3 nucleotides read TGCGCCAGCAGCCAAGCCCTCAGTGAAAAACTGTTTTTT.